This paragraph reports one T cell receptor beta chain. Its antigen is unidentified. Expressed TCRB transcripts got sequenced, as all isolated RNA was reverse transcribed. Stem cell-like memory T cell samples came in at an average of approximately 1.1 million reads. Sequencing was performed with immunoSEQ multiplex PCR; in TCRdb, only in-frame clones are kept and a portion is missing. The table lists 53,000 or so clones, 63% of them singletons, with approximately 0.3% in the top ten. This CDR3 has 14 amino acids. Losses at the gene ends were 6 bases for V and 2 bases for J; bases not matched to a gene: 1. The germline CDR1 and CDR2 sequences are MRHNA and SNTAGT. This sample is part of a study of beta chain features in type 1 diabetes. Study outcomes and limitations: For Type 1 diabetes patients, all four CD4+ subsets carried TCRB CDR3s that were moderately but significantly shorter. There were fewer insertions and more deletions at the VDJ junctions of type 1 diabetes patients.

Sequenced sample: stem cell memory CD4+ T cells from blood. This chain joins TRBV6-4 and TRBJ2-2; 9 bases fit TRBD2. The source is a woman in her thirties with type 1 diabetes. The CDR3 here is CASRGLANTGELFF. The CDR3 DNA reads TGTGCCAGCAGGGGACTAGCAAACACCGGGGAGCTGTTTTTT.